A selection of T cell receptor beta chains follows, all from one sample in a study of T-cell memory formation after mild COVID-19. Using its own MiXCR run on the 5' RACE reads, TCRdb lists one record per CDR3 protein. The sample records about 150,000 distinct CDR3 sequences, around 30% being singletons. The sample consisted of PBMCs or a T cell subset sorted from them (not recorded which). Every receptor here comes from an adult woman who had mild COVID-19 (a few samples of this study predate the infection). Cell type and time point are not known. The conserved cysteine and the conserved F or W are not part of the CDR3 here. D genes are given only for firm matches.

TRBD1 | TRBV6-5 | ASRPNLGQGSYEQY
TRBD2 | TRBV15 | ATSRDRLAAATDTQY
TRBD1 | TRBV10-1 | ASSTPPRDRVSYGYT
. | TRBV7-3 | ASSPHGRGLGYNEQF
TRBD1 | TRBV5-1 | ASSPRGQAPTGGNTIY
TRBD2 | TRBV5-1 | ASSFVLVPSGRAGNEQF
TRBD2 | TRBV9 | ASSVGTSGSLGRF
. | TRBV5-5 | ASSGHPDGENTEAF
TRBD2 | TRBV20-1 | SASISGVILSTDTQY
. | TRBV5-6 | ASSLGPGKSGADVLT
. | TRBV15 | ATSRAVRETQY
. | TRBV6-1 | ASSEFPSAASGELF
. | TRBV12-3/TRBV12-4 | ASSPLPTEMNTEAF
. | TRBV20-1 | SARDGEQF
TRBD2 | TRBV12-3/TRBV12-4 | ASLLAGAGETQY